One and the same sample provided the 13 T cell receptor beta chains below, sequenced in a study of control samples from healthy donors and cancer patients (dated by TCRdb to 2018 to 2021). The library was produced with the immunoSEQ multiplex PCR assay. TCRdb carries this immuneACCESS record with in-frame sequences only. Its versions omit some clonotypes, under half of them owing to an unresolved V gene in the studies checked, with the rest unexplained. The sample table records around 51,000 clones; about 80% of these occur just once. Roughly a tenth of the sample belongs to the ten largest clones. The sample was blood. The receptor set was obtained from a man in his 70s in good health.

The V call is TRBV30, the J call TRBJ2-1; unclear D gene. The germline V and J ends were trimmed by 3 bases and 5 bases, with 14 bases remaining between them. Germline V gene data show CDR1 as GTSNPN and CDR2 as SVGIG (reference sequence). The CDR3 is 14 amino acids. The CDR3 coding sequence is TGTGCCTGGAGCGACTTCCCCCTACACAATGAGCAGTTCTTC. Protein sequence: CAWSDFPLHNEQFF.

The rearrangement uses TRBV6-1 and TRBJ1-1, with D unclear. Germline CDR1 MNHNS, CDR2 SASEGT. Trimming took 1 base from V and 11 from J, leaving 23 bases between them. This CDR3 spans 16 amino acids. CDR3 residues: CASSEEPAGPGRNAFF. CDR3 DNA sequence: TGTGCCAGCAGTGAAGAACCGGCCGGCCCTGGGCGAAATGCTTTCTTT.

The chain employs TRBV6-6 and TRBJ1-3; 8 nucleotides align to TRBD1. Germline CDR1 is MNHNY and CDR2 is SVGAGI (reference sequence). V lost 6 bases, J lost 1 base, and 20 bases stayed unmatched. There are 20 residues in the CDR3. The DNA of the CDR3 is TGTGCCAGCAGCTTCAGGACAGGGCGTGATCCGGCCATTTCTGGAAACACCATATATTTT. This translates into CASSFRTGRDPAISGNTIYF.

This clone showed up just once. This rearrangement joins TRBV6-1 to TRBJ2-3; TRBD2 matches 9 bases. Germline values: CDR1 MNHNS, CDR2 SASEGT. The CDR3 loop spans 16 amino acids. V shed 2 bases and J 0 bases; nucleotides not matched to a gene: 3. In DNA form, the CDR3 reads TGTGCCAGCAGTGAAATTCTAGCGGGGAGCACAGATACGCAGTATTTT. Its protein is CASSEILAGSTDTQYF.

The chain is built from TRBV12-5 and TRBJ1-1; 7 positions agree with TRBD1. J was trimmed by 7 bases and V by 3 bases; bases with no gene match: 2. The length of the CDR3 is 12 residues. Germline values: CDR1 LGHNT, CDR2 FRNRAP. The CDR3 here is CASGFRTGEAFF. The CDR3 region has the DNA TGTGCTAGTGGTTTTCGGACAGGTGAAGCTTTCTTT.

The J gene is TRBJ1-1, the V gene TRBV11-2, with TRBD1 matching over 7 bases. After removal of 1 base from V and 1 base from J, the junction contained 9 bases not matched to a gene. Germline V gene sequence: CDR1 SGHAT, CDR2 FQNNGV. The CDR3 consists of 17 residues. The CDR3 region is CASSLGRGLRANTEAFF. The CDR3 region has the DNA TGTGCCAGCAGCTTAGGGAGGGGGCTACGTGCGAACACTGAAGCTTTCTTT.

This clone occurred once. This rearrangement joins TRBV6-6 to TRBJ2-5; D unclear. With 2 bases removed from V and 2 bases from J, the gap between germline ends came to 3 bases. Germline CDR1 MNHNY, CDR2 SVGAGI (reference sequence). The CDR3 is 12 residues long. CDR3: CASSYPQETQYF. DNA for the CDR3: TGTGCCAGCAGTTACCCACAAGAGACCCAGTACTTC.

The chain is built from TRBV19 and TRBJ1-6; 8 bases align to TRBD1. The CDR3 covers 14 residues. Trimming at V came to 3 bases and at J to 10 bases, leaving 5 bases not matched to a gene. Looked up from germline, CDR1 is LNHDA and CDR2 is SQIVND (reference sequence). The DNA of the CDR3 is TGTGCCAGTAGTATTGACAGGGGAGGGTCACCCCTCCACTTT. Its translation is CASSIDRGGSPLHF.

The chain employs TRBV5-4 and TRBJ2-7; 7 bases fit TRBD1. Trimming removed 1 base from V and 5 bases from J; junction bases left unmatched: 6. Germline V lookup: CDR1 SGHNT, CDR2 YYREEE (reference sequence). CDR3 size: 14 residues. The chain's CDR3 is CASSLTGVSDEQYF. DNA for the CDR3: TGTGCCAGCAGCTTGACAGGGGTGAGCGACGAGCAGTACTTC. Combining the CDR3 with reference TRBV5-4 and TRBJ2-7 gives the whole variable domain ETGVTQSPTHLIKTRGQQVTLRCSSQSGHNTVSWYQQALGQGPQFIFQYYREEENGRGNFPPRFSGLQFPNYSSELNVNALELDDSALYLCASSLTGVSDEQYFGPGTRLTVT.

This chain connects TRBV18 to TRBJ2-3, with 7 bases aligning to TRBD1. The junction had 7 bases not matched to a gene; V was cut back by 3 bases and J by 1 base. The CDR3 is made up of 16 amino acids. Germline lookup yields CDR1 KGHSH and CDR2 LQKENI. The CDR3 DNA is TGTGCCAGCTCACCCTACCGACAGGGTGGCACAGATACGCAGTATTTT. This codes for CASSPYRQGGTDTQYF. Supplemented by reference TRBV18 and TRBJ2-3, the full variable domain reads NAGVMQNPRHLVRRRGQEARLRCSPMKGHSHVYWYRQLPEEGLKFMVYLQKENIIDESGMPKERFSAEFPKEGPSILRIQQVVRGDSAAYFCASSPYRQGGTDTQYFGPGTRLTVL.

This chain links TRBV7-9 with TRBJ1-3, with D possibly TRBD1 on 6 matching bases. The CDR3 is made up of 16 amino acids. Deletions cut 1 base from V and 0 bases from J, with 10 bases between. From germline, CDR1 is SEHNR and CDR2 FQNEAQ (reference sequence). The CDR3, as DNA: TGTGCCAGCAGCTTAGTAACAGGGAACTCTGGAAACACCATATATTTT. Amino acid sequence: CASSLVTGNSGNTIYF. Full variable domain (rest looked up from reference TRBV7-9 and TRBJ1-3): DTGVSQNPRHKITKRGQNVTFRCDPISEHNRLYWYRQTLGQGPEFLTYFQNEAQLEKSRLLSDRFSAERPKGSFSTLEIQRTEQGDSAMYLCASSLVTGNSGNTIYFGEGSWLTVV.

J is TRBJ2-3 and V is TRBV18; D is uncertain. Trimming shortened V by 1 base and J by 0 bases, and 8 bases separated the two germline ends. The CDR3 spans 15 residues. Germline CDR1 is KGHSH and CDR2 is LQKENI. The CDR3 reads CASSPQRSSTDTQYF. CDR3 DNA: TGTGCCAGCTCACCACAGCGATCTAGCACAGATACGCAGTATTTT.

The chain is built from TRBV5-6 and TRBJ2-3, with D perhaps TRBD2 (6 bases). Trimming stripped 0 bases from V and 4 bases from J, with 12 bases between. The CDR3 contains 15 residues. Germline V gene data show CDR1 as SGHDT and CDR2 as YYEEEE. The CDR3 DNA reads TGTGCCAGCAGCTTGGCGGGAGTCTCAGCAGATACGCAGTATTTT. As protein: CASSLAGVSADTQYF.